This T cell receptor (beta chain) came from a study of blood T cell repertoires in COVID-19. The overall study: COVID-19 samples, acute and convalescent, were from the United States, Italy and Spain. T cells, B-cell-depleted T cells, or PBMCs provided the cDNA or gDNA that served as material.

In the study's own analysis: Nucleated cell counts were estimated from reference gene primer amplification. Method: immunoSEQ multiplex PCR; TCRdb's copy keeps in-frame clones and lacks some. That table gives V, J and clone size, and the DNA gave D and trimming. The sample yields fewer than 100,000 clones, around nine tenths seen once. The CDR3 has 14 amino acids. V was cut by 4 bases and J by 3 bases, with 12 bases left in between. CDR1 is SGDLS, CDR2 YYNGEE, per germline. The sequenced sample was peripheral blood. This receptor was taken from a man aged 45 to 65 with acute or convalescent COVID-19. The chain uses TRBV9 and TRBJ2-3; a possible D gene is TRBD2 (5 bases). Here the CDR3 DNA reads TGTGCCAGCAGCACCAGACTAATTACAGATACGCAGTATTTT. Protein: CASSTRLITDTQYF.